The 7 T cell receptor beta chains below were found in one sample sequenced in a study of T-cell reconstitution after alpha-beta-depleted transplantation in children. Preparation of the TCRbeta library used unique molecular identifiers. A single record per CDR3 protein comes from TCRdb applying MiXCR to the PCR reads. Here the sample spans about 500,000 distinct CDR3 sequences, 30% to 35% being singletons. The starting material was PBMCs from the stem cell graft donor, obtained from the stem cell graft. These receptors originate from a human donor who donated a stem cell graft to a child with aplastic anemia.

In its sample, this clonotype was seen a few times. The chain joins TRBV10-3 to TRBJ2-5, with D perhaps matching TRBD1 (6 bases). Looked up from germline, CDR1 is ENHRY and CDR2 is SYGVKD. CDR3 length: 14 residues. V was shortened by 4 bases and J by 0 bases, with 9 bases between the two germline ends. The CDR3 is CAISGTAYQETQYF. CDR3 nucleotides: TGTGCCATCAGTGGGACAGCGTACCAAGAGACCCAGTACTTC.

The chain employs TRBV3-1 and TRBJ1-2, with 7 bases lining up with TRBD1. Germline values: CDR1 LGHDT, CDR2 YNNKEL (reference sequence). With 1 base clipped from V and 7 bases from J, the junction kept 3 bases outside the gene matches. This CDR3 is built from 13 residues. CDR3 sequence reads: CASSQVAGGGYTF. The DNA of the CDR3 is TGTGCCAGCAGCCAAGTGGCAGGGGGTGGCTACACCTTC.

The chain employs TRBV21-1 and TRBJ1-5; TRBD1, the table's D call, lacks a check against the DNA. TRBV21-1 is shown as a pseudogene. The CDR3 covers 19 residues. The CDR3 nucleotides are TGTGCCAGCAGCTCAAGCGGCGACAGGAAGGTTTATAGCAATCAGCCCCAGCATTTT. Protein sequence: CASSSSGDRKVYSNQPQHF.

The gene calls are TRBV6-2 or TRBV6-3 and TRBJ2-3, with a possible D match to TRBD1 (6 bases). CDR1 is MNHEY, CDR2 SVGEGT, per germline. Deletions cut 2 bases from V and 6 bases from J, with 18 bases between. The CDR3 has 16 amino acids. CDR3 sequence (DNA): TGTGCCAGCAGTTACGGGCTAGTGGCAAGGGGGGATACGCAGTATTTT. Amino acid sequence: CASSYGLVARGDTQYF.

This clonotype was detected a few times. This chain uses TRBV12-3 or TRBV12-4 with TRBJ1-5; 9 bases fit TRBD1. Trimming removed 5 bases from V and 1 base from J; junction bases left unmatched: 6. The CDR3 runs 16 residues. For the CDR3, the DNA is TGTGCCAGCAGTGCCGGGACAGGGTACAGCAATCAGCCCCAGCATTTT. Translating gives CASSAGTGYSNQPQHF.

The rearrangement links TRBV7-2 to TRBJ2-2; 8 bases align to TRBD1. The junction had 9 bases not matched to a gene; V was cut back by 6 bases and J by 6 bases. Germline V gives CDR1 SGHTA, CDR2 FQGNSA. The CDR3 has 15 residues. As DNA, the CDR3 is TGTGCCAGCAGAAATCAGGGGGCGCTGGCCGGGGAGCTGTTTTTT. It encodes CASRNQGALAGELFF. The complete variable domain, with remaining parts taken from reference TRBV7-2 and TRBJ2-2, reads GAGVSQSPSNKVTEKGKDVELRCDPISGHTALYWYRQSLGQGLEFLIYFQGNSAPDKSGLPSDRFSAERTGGSVSTLTIQRTQQEDSAVYLCASRNQGALAGELFFGEGSRLTVL.

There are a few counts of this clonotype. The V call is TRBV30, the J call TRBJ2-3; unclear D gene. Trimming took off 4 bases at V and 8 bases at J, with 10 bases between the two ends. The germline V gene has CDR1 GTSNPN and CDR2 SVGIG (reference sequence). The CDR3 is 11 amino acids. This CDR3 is CAWTSLGTQYF. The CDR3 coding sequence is TGTGCCTGGACTAGTTTAGGTACGCAGTATTTT.